This T cell receptor beta chain was sequenced for a study of T cell responses to AZD1222 COVID-19 vaccine. Study-wide results and caveats: Spike-specific TCR breadth and depth went up after people got two AZD1222 doses.

Details on this clone: Its specificity is unknown.

Germline loops: CDR1 GTSNPN, CDR2 SVGIG (reference sequence). CDR3 size: 15 residues. Trimming removed 3 bases from V and 0 bases from J, with 12 bases in between. The protocol was immunoSEQ multiplex PCR, while the TCRdb copy is restricted to in-frame clones and leaves out a portion. The sample carries about 150,000 clones, approximately 88% recorded once. This sequence originates from an adult who received the AZD1222 COVID-19 vaccine. The specimen comprised peripheral blood, sampled 28 days after the second AZD1222 dose. J is TRBJ1-5 and V is TRBV30; D remains ambiguous. The CDR3 bases are TGTGCCTGGAGCCTAGAGACTTATAGCAATCAGCCCCAGCATTTT. This codes for CAWSLETYSNQPQHF. The complete variable domain, with remaining parts taken from reference TRBV30 and TRBJ1-5, reads SQTIHQWPATLVQPVGSPLSLECTVEGTSNPNLYWYRQAAGRGLQLLFYSVGIGQISSEVPQNLSASRPQDRQFILSSKKLLLSDSGFYLCAWSLETYSNQPQHFGDGTRLSIL.